The entry below gives a single T cell receptor beta chain sequence along with its context. The target antigen is unknown. The sample belongs to a study of cytomegalovirus exposure and HLA in healthy donors. In the study overall: HLA-typed donors contributed some 85 million unique TCRs, which were held in an early data release. General study points: Common viral pathogens seemed, in a later analysis, to connect with several of the most significant clusters. Presence/absence analyses assumed roughly uniform sequencing depth across donors.

PCR primers comprised 60 Vbeta and 13 Jbeta primers. Generated by immunoSEQ multiplex PCR, the TCRdb table keeps only in-frame clones and is missing some. This sample has around 120,000 clones, with more than 70% found just once. The CDR3 has 16 amino acids. With V trimmed by 0 bases and J by 2 bases, 4 bases remained unmatched. The germline gives CDR1 SGDLS, CDR2 YYNGEE. The specimen sequenced was PBMCs. The V and J genes are TRBV9 and TRBJ2-3; 9 bases agree with TRBD2. This receptor was identified in a human donor in good health. CDR3 sequence: CASSVEPSGVTDTQYF. CDR3 bases: TGTGCCAGCAGCGTAGAACCTAGCGGGGTCACAGATACGCAGTATTTT.